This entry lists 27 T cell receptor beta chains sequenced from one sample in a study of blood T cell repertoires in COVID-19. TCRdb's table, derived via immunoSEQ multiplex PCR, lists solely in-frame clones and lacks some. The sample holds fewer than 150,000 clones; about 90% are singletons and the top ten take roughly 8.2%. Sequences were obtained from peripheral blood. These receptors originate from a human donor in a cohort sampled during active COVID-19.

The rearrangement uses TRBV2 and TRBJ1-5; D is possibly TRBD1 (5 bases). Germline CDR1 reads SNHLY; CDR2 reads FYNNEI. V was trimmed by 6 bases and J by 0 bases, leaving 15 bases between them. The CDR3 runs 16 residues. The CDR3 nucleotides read TGTGCCAGCAGAGACGGGCAGGGTCATAGCAATCAGCCCCAGCATTTT. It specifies CASRDGQGHSNQPQHF.

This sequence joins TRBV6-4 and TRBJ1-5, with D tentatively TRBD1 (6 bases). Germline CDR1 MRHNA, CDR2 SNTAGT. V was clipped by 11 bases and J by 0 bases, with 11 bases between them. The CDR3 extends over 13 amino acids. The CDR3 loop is CAVQGNSNQPQHF. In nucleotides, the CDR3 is TGTGCCGTACAGGGCAATAGCAATCAGCCCCAGCATTTT.

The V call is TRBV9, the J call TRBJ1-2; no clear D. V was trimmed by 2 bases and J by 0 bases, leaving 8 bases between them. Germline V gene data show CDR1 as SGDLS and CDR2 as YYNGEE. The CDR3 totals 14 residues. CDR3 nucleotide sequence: TGTGCCAGCAGCGTCGGAGCGGCTAACTATGGCTACACCTTC. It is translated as CASSVGAANYGYTF.

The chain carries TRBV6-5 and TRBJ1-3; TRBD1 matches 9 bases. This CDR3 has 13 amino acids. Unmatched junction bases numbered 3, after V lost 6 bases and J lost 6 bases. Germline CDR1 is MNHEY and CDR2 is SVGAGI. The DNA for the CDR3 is TGTGCCAGCAGGGGGGACAGGGAAAACACCATATATTTT. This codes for CASRGDRENTIYF.

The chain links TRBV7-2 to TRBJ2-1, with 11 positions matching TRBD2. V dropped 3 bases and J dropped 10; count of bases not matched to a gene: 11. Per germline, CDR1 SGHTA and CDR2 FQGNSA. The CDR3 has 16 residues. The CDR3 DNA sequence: TGTGCCAGCAGCTTGGAAGGGACTAGCGGCACATCCGAGCAGTTCTTC. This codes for CASSLEGTSGTSEQFF.

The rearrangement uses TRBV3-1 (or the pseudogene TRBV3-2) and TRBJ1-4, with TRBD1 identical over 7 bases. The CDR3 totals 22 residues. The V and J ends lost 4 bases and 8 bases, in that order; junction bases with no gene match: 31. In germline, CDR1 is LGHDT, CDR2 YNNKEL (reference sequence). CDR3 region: CASSLRARYARDSSSRGEKLFF. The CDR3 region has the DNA TGTGCCAGCAGCCTCCGGGCTCGTTATGCCCGGGACAGTAGCTCGAGGGGGGAAAAACTGTTTTTT.

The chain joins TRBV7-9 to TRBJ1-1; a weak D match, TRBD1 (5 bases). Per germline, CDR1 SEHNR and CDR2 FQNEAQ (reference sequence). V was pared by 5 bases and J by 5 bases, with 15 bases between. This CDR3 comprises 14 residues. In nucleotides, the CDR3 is TGTGCCAGCAGCCAAGACGCGGGGGGGACTGAAGCTTTCTTT. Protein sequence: CASSQDAGGTEAFF.

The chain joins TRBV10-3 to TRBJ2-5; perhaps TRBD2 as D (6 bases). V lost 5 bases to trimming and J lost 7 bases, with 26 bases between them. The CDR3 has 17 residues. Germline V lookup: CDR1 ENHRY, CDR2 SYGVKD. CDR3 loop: CAISPSSDGTLLGTQYF. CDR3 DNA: TGTGCCATCAGTCCCTCCTCGGATGGGACTCTCCTTGGGACCCAGTACTTC.

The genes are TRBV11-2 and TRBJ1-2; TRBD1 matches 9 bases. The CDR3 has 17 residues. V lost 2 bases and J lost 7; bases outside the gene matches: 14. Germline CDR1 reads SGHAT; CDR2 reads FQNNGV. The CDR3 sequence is CASSLTLPGQGLGGYTF. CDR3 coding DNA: TGTGCCAGCAGCTTAACGTTGCCAGGACAGGGGTTGGGTGGCTACACCTTC.

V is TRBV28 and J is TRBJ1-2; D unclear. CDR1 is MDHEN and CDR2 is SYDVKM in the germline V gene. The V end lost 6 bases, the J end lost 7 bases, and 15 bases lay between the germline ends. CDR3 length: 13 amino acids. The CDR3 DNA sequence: TGTGCCAGCAGCCCCGTTGGAGCGCCTGGCTACACCTTC. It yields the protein CASSPVGAPGYTF.

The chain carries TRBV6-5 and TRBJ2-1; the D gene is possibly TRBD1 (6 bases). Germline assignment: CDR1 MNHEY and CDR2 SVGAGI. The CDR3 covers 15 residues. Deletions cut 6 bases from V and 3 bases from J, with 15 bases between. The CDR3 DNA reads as TGTGCCAGCAGCACCTACAGGGAGAGCTACAATGAGCAGTTCTTC. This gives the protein CASSTYRESYNEQFF.

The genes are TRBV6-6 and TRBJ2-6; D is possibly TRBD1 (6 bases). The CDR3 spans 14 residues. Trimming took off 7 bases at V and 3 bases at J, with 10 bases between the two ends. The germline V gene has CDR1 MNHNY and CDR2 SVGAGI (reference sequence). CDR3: CASNLRGGANVLTF. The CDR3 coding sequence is TGTGCCAGCAACCTCAGGGGTGGGGCCAACGTCCTGACTTTC.

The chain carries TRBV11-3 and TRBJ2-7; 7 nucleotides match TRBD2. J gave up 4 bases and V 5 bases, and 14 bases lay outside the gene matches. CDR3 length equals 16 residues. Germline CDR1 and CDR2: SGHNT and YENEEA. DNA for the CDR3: TGTGCCAGCAGCATATTAAGCGGGGAGGCCCCATACGAGCAGTACTTC. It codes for CASSILSGEAPYEQYF.

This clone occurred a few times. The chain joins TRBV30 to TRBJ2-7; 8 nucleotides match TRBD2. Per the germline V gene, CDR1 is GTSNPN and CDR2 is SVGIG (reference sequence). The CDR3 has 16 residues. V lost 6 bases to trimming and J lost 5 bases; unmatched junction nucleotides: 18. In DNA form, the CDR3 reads TGTGCCTGCTCCTCGGGTCGGGGGGGCGTAGTGAACGAGCAGTACTTC. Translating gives CACSSGRGGVVNEQYF. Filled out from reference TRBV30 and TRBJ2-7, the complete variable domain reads SQTIHQWPATLVQPVGSPLSLECTVEGTSNPNLYWYRQAAGRGLQLLFYSVGIGQISSEVPQNLSASRPQDRQFILSSKKLLLSDSGFYLCACSSGRGGVVNEQYFGPGTRLTVT.

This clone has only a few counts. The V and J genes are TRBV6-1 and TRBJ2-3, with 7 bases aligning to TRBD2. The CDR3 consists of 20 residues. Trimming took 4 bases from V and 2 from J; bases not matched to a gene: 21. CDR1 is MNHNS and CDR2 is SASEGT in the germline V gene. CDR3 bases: TGTGCCAGCAGTGTCCCTCGAACAGCGGGGAGTCGGAAACCCACAGATACGCAGTATTTT. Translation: CASSVPRTAGSRKPTDTQYF.

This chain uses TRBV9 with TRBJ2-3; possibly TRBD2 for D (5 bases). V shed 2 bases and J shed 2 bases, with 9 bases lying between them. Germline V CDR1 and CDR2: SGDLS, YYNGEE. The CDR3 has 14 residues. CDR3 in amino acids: CASSVQDSTDTQYF. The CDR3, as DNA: TGTGCCAGCAGCGTTCAGGACTCCACAGATACGCAGTATTTT.

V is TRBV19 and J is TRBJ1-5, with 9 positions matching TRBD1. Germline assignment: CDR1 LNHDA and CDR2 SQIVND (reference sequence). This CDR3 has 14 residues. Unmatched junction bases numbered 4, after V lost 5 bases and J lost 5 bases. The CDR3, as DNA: TGTGCCAGTAGTTTTGGGACAGGGCATCAGCCCCAGCATTTT. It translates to CASSFGTGHQPQHF.

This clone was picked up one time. Written as DNA, the CDR3 is TGCGCCAGCAGCCAAGTCGCCACGGGGGGCAATCAGCCCCAGCATTTT. It yields the protein CASSQVATGGNQPQHF. The chain has TRBV4-1 and TRBJ1-5, with D possibly matching TRBD1 (5 bases). Trimming took 1 base from V and 2 from J, leaving 12 bases between them. The length of the CDR3 is 16 residues. CDR1 and CDR2 from the germline V gene are MGHRA and YSYEKL.

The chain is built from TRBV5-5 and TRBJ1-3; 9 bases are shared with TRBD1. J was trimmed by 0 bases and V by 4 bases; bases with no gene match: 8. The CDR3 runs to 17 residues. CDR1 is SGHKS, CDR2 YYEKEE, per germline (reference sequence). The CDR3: CASSQRTGAISGNTIYF. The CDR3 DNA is TGTGCCAGCAGCCAAAGGACAGGGGCAATCTCTGGAAACACCATATATTTT.

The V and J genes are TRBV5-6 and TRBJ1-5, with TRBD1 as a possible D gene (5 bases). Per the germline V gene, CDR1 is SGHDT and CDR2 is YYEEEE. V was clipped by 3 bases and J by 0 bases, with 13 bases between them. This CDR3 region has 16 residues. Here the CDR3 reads CASSSKNRPSNQPQHF. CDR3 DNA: TGTGCCAGCAGCTCTAAGAACAGGCCTAGCAATCAGCCCCAGCATTTT.

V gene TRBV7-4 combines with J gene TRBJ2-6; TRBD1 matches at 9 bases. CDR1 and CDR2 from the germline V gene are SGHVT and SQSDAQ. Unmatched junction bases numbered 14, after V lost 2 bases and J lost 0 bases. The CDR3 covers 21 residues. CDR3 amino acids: CASSLRGVRDRASSGANVLTF. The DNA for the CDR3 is TGTGCCAGCAGCTTAAGGGGAGTCCGGGACAGGGCCTCCTCTGGGGCCAACGTCCTGACTTTC.

In nucleotides, the CDR3 is TGTGCCAGTAGTTCTCGGACAGGGGGCCGGAACACTGAAGCTTTCTTT. It translates to CASSSRTGGRNTEAFF. The rearrangement joins TRBV19 to TRBJ1-1; 11 positions agree with TRBD1. After removal of 5 bases from V and 1 base from J, the junction contained 6 bases not matched to a gene. The CDR3 length is 16 residues. Germline lookup yields CDR1 LNHDA and CDR2 SQIVND (reference sequence). The entire variable domain, with the rest obtained from reference TRBV19 and TRBJ1-1, is as follows: DGGITQSPKYLFRKEGQNVTLSCEQNLNHDAMYWYRQDPGQGLRLIYYSQIVNDFQKGDIAEGYSVSREKKESFPLTVTSAQKNPTAFYLCASSSRTGGRNTEAFFGQGTRLTVV.

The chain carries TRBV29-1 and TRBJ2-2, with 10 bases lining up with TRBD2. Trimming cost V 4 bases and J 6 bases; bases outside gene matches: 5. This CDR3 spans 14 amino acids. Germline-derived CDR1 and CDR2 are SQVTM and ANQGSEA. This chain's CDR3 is CSVVASGSAGELFF. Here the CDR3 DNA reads TGCAGCGTTGTGGCTAGCGGGAGCGCCGGGGAGCTGTTTTTT.

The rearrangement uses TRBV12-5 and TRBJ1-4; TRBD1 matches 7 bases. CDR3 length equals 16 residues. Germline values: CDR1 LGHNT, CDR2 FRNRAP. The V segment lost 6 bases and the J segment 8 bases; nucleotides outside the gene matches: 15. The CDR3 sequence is CASGTYPGQLGEKLFF. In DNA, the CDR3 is TGTGCTAGTGGCACCTATCCGGGACAGCTTGGGGAAAAACTGTTTTTT.

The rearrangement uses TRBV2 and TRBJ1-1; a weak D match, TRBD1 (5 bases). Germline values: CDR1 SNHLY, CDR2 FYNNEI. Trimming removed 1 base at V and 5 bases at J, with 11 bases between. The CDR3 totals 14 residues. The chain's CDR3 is CASSEVLGRTEAFF. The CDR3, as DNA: TGTGCCAGCAGTGAAGTACTGGGGCGGACTGAAGCTTTCTTT.

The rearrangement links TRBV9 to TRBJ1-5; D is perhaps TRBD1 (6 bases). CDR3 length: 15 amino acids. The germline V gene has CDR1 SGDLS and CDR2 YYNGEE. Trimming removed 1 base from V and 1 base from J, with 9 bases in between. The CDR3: CASSVWQGSNQPQHF. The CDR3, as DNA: TGTGCCAGCAGCGTATGGCAGGGGAGCAATCAGCCCCAGCATTTT.

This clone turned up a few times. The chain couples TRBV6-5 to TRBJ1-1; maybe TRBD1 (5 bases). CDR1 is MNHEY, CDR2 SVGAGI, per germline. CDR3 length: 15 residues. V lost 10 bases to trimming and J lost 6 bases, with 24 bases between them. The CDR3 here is CATRADGGAGAEAFF. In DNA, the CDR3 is TGTGCCACCCGCGCTGACGGGGGTGCTGGTGCTGAAGCTTTCTTT.